What follows is one T cell receptor beta chain and its context. Antigen: not known. These data originate in a study of post-analysis software for immune sequencing data. Study at large: Patients with relapsing-remitting, secondary progressive and progressive-relapsing multiple sclerosis courses were all represented.

Every TCR beta cDNA library bore unique molecular identifiers. Yield was roughly 0.5 million cDNA molecules from about 0.94 to 9.7 million T cells. A single record per CDR3 protein comes from TCRdb applying MiXCR to the PCR reads. The table records 350,000 to 450,000 distinct CDR3 sequences, around 37% of them present only once. Trimming took off 1 base at V and 5 bases at J, with 14 bases between the two ends. This CDR3 has 15 residues. CDR1 and CDR2 (germline): SGHTA, FQGNSA. Study results and caveats: Five or six TRBV segments, TRBV5-6, TRBV5-1 and TRBV20-1 among them, were found more frequent in patients than controls. The normalized Chao1 diversity of multiple sclerosis patients was significantly lower than that of controls. Samples from one preparation batch, clustered by F measure, grouped strongly together.

The TCR was taken from a girl between 10 and 17 years old with multiple sclerosis. This sequence joins TRBV7-2 and TRBJ1-1; D possibly corresponds to TRBD1 (6 bases). The sample consisted of blood. CDR3: CASSLVETGRTEAFF. CDR3 sequence (DNA): TGTGCCAGCAGCTTAGTAGAAACAGGGAGAACTGAAGCTTTCTTT.